A single sample is the source of the 2 T cell receptor beta chains below, sequenced in a study of blood T cell repertoires in COVID-19. The data were produced by immunoSEQ multiplex PCR, yet TCRdb's version contains in-frame clones alone and is incomplete. The data show roughly 55,000 clones, less than 80% seen once. The sample taken for sequencing was peripheral blood. These receptors all come from a human donor in a cohort sampled during active COVID-19.

This chain uses TRBV20-1 with TRBJ1-1, with no clear D. This CDR3 contains 12 residues. Trimming took 3 bases from V and 4 from J, leaving 9 bases between them. Looked up from germline, CDR1 is DFQATT and CDR2 is SNEGSKA (reference sequence). CDR3 residues: CSASQVVTEAFF. DNA of the CDR3: TGCAGTGCTAGTCAGGTAGTCACTGAAGCTTTCTTT.

The chain is built from TRBV4-3 and TRBJ2-7; 10 nucleotides line up with TRBD2. Germline V CDR1 and CDR2: LGHNA, YSLEER. This CDR3 region has 15 residues. The junction had 6 bases not matched to a gene; V was cut back by 4 bases and J by 3 bases. The CDR3 loop reads CASSLEREGLYEQYF. CDR3 nucleotide sequence: TGCGCCAGCAGCCTCGAGCGGGAGGGCCTCTACGAGCAGTACTTC.